Listed below are T cell receptor beta chains from one sample, sequenced in a study of monozygotic twins with inflammatory bowel disease. TCRdb re-analyzed the 5' RACE reads; it lists each CDR3 protein once, without DNA. The clone table shows approximately 340,000 distinct CDR3 sequences, with the ten largest holding around 2%. Sequenced material: blood. Receptors originate from a human donor with ulcerative colitis or Crohn's disease, or a healthy co-twin of an affected twin (not recorded which). The CDR3 runs from the conserved cysteine through the conserved F or W. The order of the fields is V gene, J gene, CDR3 protein.

v_call: TRBV29-1; j_call: TRBJ2-1; cdr3_aa: CSAKPLKTGHNEQFF
v_call: TRBV12-3/TRBV12-4; j_call: TRBJ2-1; cdr3_aa: CASSPPGLLAYNEQFF
v_call: TRBV4-3; j_call: TRBJ2-3; cdr3_aa: CASSPGPTGSTDTQYF
v_call: TRBV27; j_call: TRBJ1-1; cdr3_aa: CASSSIGGRTEAFF
v_call: TRBV9; j_call: TRBJ2-5; cdr3_aa: CASSVSDHGTQYF
v_call: TRBV21-1; j_call: TRBJ2-1; cdr3_aa: CASSKDEVQGWRGAYNEQFF
v_call: TRBV20-1; j_call: TRBJ2-7; cdr3_aa: CSASPRTGATEQYF
v_call: TRBV12-3/TRBV12-4; j_call: TRBJ1-1; cdr3_aa: CASSIGQGAMNTEAFF
v_call: TRBV7-2; j_call: TRBJ2-5; cdr3_aa: CASSLARTLGTQYF
v_call: TRBV5-1; j_call: TRBJ1-6; cdr3_aa: CASSRDGTNSPLHF
v_call: TRBV4-3; j_call: TRBJ1-2; cdr3_aa: CASSQGTGDLWGYTF
v_call: TRBV7-2; j_call: TRBJ2-1; cdr3_aa: CASSPPSGRYNEQFF
v_call: TRBV4-3; j_call: TRBJ2-3; cdr3_aa: CASSQDEQTTDTQYF
v_call: TRBV12-3/TRBV12-4; j_call: TRBJ1-4; cdr3_aa: CATRLLDATNEKLFF
v_call: TRBV20-1; j_call: TRBJ2-1; cdr3_aa: CSASDQGGAGNEQFF
v_call: TRBV3-1; j_call: TRBJ1-1; cdr3_aa: CASSPRFMNTEAFF
v_call: TRBV12-3/TRBV12-4; j_call: TRBJ2-3; cdr3_aa: CASSSSGGRDTQYF
v_call: TRBV7-2; j_call: TRBJ1-2; cdr3_aa: CASSLLIRGGLNGYTF
v_call: TRBV6-5; j_call: TRBJ2-1; cdr3_aa: CASSSGISYNEQFF
v_call: TRBV5-1; j_call: TRBJ2-2; cdr3_aa: CASSLGANTGELFF
v_call: TRBV7-9; j_call: TRBJ2-1; cdr3_aa: CASSFETVNEQFF
v_call: TRBV12-3/TRBV12-4; j_call: TRBJ2-3; cdr3_aa: CASRISGGFRTDTQYF
v_call: TRBV20-1; j_call: TRBJ1-5; cdr3_aa: CSAGTGVFNQPQHF
v_call: TRBV9; j_call: TRBJ2-1; cdr3_aa: CASTPLGQGVGNEQFF
v_call: TRBV9; j_call: TRBJ1-1; cdr3_aa: CASTPLGDTEAFF